This TCR beta chain was found in a study of T cell clonotyping in hematopoietic cell transplantation. Findings and caveats of the study: Without cell sorting, CD4 versus CD8 contributions remain unresolved. After transplant, recipient diversity fell while pathologically expanded clonotypes grew through day 180. At the given depth, recipient repertoires were over 97% de novo clonotypes. Higher Inverse Simpson Index values in graft donor and pretransplant recipient predicted broader posttransplant TCR diversity.

The CDR3 runs 16 residues. V dropped 1 base and J dropped 1 base, with 13 bases sitting between them. Germline V gene sequence: CDR1 SNHLY, CDR2 FYNNEI. The table came from immunoSEQ multiplex PCR; TCRdb's copy has only in-frame clones and leaves some out. The table lists more than 9,500 clones, approximately 90% of them singletons. Comment on this clone: Antigen specificity is unknown.

This TCR was recovered from a woman between 50 and 59 years old in good health. Some clones in this sample may be carry-over from other donors' samples. Sequenced material: peripheral blood mononuclear cells. The chain joins TRBV2 to TRBJ2-5; tentatively, D is TRBD1 (5 bases). CDR3 nucleotide sequence: TGTGCCAGCAGTGAAGGATACTCGACAGTCCAAGAGACCCAGTACTTC. This translates into CASSEGYSTVQETQYF.